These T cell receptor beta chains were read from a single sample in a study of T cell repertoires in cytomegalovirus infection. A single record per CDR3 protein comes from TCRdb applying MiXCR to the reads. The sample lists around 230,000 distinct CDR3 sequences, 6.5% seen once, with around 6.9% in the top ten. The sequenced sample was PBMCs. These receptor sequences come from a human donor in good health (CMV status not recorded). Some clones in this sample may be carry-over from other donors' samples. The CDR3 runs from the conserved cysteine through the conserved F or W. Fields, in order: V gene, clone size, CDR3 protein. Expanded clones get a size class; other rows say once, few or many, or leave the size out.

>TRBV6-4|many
CASSDSTDRGRLGTQYF
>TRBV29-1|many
CSVDRSNQETQYF
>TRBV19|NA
CASSTGAVMNTEAFF
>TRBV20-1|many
CSARWDRNNEQFF
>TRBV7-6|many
CASSSSGTTVQTQYF
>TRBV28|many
CASTRGLGQVHEQYF
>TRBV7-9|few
CASSLPPSGAGSTDTQYF
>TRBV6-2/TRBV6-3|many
CASKVGGHLTGELFF
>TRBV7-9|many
CASNEGTGVTDTQYF
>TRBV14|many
CASSQQRYRIPDRGVAEAFF
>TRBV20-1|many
CSARDLTAGHGNEQFF
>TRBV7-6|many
CASSSPGTGAYEQYF
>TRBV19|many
CASSIKAARALNTEAFF
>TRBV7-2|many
CASSSTGTSYEQYF
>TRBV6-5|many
CASSYEQTNTGELFF
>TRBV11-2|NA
CASSFRASSDTQYF
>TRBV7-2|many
CASSLDRGAGYTF
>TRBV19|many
CASTSMGPGAGHTYNEQFF
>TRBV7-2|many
CASEGANTGELFF
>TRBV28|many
CASSPQGRLNTEAFF
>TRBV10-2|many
CASAKQGNYGYTF
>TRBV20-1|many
CSAREDANTEAFF
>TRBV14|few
CASSQLGVQETQYF
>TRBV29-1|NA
CSVGGQGARNEQFF
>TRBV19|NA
CASSIGGGRPQHF
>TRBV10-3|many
CAISETGDTEAFF
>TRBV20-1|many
CSAREGLATPYEQYF
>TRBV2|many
CASSEDRAIGGTGELFF
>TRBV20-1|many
CSARKGSSYEQYF
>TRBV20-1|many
CSASFAGVGTEAFF
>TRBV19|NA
CASSISAGEETEELFF
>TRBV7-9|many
CASSLGNGSPLHF
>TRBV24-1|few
CATSDRSTGRFVHEQYF
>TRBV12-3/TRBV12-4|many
CASSSGTAQQEKLFF
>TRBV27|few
CASDTTRGRDEQFF
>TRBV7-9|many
CASSFDSQETQYF
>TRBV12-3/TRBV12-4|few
CASSKQVLRVYGYTF
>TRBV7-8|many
CASSLDTLNIQYF
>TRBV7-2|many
CASAKTVNLGTEAFF
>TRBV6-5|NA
CASTYSLGQGHGYTF
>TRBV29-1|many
CSVGPRLSTTDTQYF
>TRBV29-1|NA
CSFGRTQETQYF
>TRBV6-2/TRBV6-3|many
CASSPSETQYF
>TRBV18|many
CASSKSRQEAFF
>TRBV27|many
CASSRQGWGYTF
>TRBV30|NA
CAWTDPNYGYTF
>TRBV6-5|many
CASGRFSGGVSTDTQYF
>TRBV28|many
CASSITVVRVTQETQYF
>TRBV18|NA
CASSPGPQGTEAFF
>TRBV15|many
CATSRDSTGSREKLFF
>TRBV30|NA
CAWTRGGRNEQFF
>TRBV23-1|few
CASSRRTSGRGGELFF
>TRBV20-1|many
CSANAAAGITDTQYF
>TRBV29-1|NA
CSVEDYRGGNTGELFF
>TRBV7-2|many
CASSLRTGDAGELFF
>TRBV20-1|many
CSARKGAANEKLFF
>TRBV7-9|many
CASSPGREGETQYF